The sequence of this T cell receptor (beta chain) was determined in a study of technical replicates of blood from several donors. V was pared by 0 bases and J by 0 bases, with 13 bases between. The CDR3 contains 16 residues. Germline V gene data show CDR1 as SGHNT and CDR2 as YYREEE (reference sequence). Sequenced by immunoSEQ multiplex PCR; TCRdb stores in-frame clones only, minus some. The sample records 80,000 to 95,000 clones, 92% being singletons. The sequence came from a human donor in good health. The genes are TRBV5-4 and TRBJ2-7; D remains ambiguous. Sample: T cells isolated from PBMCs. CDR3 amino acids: CASSLVLGSSSYEQYF. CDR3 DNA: TGTGCCAGCAGCTTGGTTCTGGGCTCGAGCTCCTACGAGCAGTACTTC.